A selection of T cell receptor beta chains follows, all from one sample in a study of sequential checkpoint blockade in melanoma. Repertoires were generated with immunoSEQ multiplex PCR, while TCRdb's copy carries only in-frame clones and drops some. The table shows 13,000 or so clones, with 25% to 35% occurring only once. The sample consisted of tumor tissue (inferred from file names), taken from a patient given nivolumab and ipilimumab in sequence. The receptor set was obtained from a human donor with melanoma. Each CDR3 is given with its conserved first and last residue. The order of the fields is clone size, D gene, V gene, J gene, CDR3 DNA, CDR3 protein. A D gene is named only where the DNA matches it firmly. Clone sizes are given selectively: once, few, many, or a class where the clone is expanded.

>few|.|TRBV15|TRBJ2-1
TGTGCCACCAGCCCACAAGCGGAAATTACCTACAATGAGCAGTTCTTC
CATSPQAEITYNEQFF
>.|TRBD1|TRBV28|TRBJ1-2
TGTGCCAGCAGTTCCTCAGGGGGCGCGTACTATGGCTACACCTTC
CASSSSGGAYYGYTF
>.|.|TRBV28|TRBJ1-5
TGTGCCAGCAGTTTTCCTGGTTGGACTCAGCCCCAGCATTTT
CASSFPGWTQPQHF
>many|TRBD2|TRBV6-8|TRBJ2-5
TGTGCCAGCAGTAATAGCGGGGCCCAAGAGACCCAGTACTTC
CASSNSGAQETQYF
>once|.|TRBV18|TRBJ2-1
TGTGCCAGCTCACCACCGTTCCCGGACACCTACAATGAGCAGTTCTTC
CASSPPFPDTYNEQFF
>few|.|TRBV28|TRBJ2-7
TGTGCCAGCAGTTTGGGACCTCCAATAGGGTACGAGCAGTACTTC
CASSLGPPIGYEQYF
>few|TRBD1|TRBV28|TRBJ1-2
TGTGCCAGCGTTAAACAGGGGACGCGCTACACCTTC
CASVKQGTRYTF
>few|TRBD1|TRBV19|TRBJ1-3
TGTGCCAGTAGTATCAGGGGGACTGGAAACACCATATATTTT
CASSIRGTGNTIYF
>.|.|TRBV6-8|TRBJ1-2
TGTGCCAGCAGACCCGGGTGGTCTGTGGGCTACACCTTC
CASRPGWSVGYTF
>many|TRBD1|TRBV11-3|TRBJ2-7
TGTGCCAGCAGCCCGGACAGGAGCTCCTACGAGCAGTACTTC
CASSPDRSSYEQYF
>.|TRBD1|TRBV29-1|TRBJ2-7
TGCAGCGTGAGACAGGGAAGGGTTTCCTACGAGCAGTACTTC
CSVRQGRVSYEQYF
>.|.|TRBV19|TRBJ2-6
TGTGCCAGTAATTCAGTGGCGCGGGGGGCCAACGTCCTGACTTTC
CASNSVARGANVLTF
>.|TRBD1|TRBV4-1|TRBJ1-2
TGCGCCAGCAGCCAAGAACCGGGACAGGTTGAAGCCTATGGCTACACCTTC
CASSQEPGQVEAYGYTF
>few|.|TRBV18|TRBJ2-2
TGTGCCAGCTCACAGGCAGTGAACACCGGGGAGCTGTTTTTT
CASSQAVNTGELFF
>few|TRBD1|TRBV6-8|TRBJ2-7
TGTGCCAGCCGGGCGACAGGGCCGAGCTCCTACGAGCAGTACTTC
CASRATGPSSYEQYF
>.|.|TRBV9|TRBJ1-4
TGTGCCAGCAGCGTAGGACGCCCTCCTAATGAAAAACTGTTTTTT
CASSVGRPPNEKLFF
>few|.|TRBV6-8|TRBJ2-5
TGTGCCAGCAGTTACTTTGGGGGCCAAGAGACCCAGTACTTC
CASSYFGGQETQYF
>few|.|TRBV6-8|TRBJ2-3
TGTGCCAGCAGTTTACAGAGCACAGATACGCAGTATTTT
CASSLQSTDTQYF
>few|TRBD1|TRBV6-8|TRBJ1-1
TGTGCCAGCAGTCTCGGACAGGGGGGGAGGAACACTGAAGCTTTCTTT
CASSLGQGGRNTEAFF
>.|.|TRBV28|TRBJ1-5
TGTGCCAGCAGTTTATGGAGGGATCACAATCAGCCCCAGCATTTT
CASSLWRDHNQPQHF
>few|.|TRBV6-8|TRBJ1-2
TGTGCCAGCACGCCGACGGGTAAGAGTGGCTATGGCTACACCTTC
CASTPTGKSGYGYTF
>few|TRBD2|TRBV4-1|TRBJ2-1
TGCGCCAGCAGCCAAGCGGCCCTTCTAGCGGGAGGGCCTGGTGAGCAGTTCTTC
CASSQAALLAGGPGEQFF
>few|.|TRBV9|TRBJ2-2
TGTGCCAGCAGCGTAGGGGAGCCCGGGGAGCTGTTTTTT
CASSVGEPGELFF
>few|.|TRBV11-3|TRBJ1-4
TGTGCCAGCGAGGGGGATGCAACTAATGAAAAACTGTTTTTT
CASEGDATNEKLFF
>.|TRBD1|TRBV19|TRBJ2-2
TGTGCCAGTAGTACTGACAGGGGGCCGACCGGGGAGCTGTTTTTT
CASSTDRGPTGELFF
>medium-sized|.|TRBV11-3|TRBJ1-4
TGTGCCAGCAGCTTAGGTCAGGGAGCAACTAATGAAAAACTGTTTTTT
CASSLGQGATNEKLFF
>many|TRBD2|TRBV11-3|TRBJ2-1
TGTGCCAGCAGCTCTAGCGGAGGACCGTACAATGAGCAGTTCTTC
CASSSSGGPYNEQFF
>few|.|TRBV2|TRBJ2-3
TGTGCCAGCAGCTCCAGGACATGGGAAACCACAGATACGCAGTATTTT
CASSSRTWETTDTQYF
>.|TRBD1|TRBV28|TRBJ2-7
TGTGCCAGCACTAGGGACAGGTTCGACGAGCAGTACTTC
CASTRDRFDEQYF
>.|TRBD1|TRBV25-1|TRBJ2-1
TGTGCCAGCAGTGAGACAGGGGGCTCCTACAATGAGCAGTTCTTC
CASSETGGSYNEQFF
>few|.|TRBV5-1|TRBJ2-7
TGCGCCAGCAGCCCTCTAATCTTGTCTTCCTACGAGCAGTACTTC
CASSPLILSSYEQYF
>.|.|TRBV6-8|TRBJ1-2
TGTGCCAGCAGTTACTCGAGATTAGTAGGAGCTAACTATGGCTACACCTTC
CASSYSRLVGANYGYTF
>few|.|TRBV6-8|TRBJ2-1
TGTGCCAGCAGTTACTCGATCAGGGTGGATGAGCAGTTCTTC
CASSYSIRVDEQFF
>.|TRBD1|TRBV5-1|TRBJ2-5
TGCGCCAGCAGCCTACAGGGGGCCCTCCAAGAGACCCAGTACTTC
CASSLQGALQETQYF
>.|.|TRBV19|TRBJ2-5
TGTGCCAGTAGTATTGGGTATTCCCAAGAGACCCAGTACTTC
CASSIGYSQETQYF
>once|.|TRBV5-1|TRBJ2-2
TGCGCCAGCAGCTTATCCAGCGACAACACCGGGGAGCTGTTTTTT
CASSLSSDNTGELFF
>.|TRBD1|TRBV5-1|TRBJ2-1
TGCGCCAGCAGCCACATGACAGGGGGCGGCCACTCGCAGCAGTTCTTC
CASSHMTGGGHSQQFF
>.|.|TRBV29-1|TRBJ2-1
TGCAGCGCCGAGGGAGGGGGTGCGCGGAACAATGAGCAGTTCTTC
CSAEGGGARNNEQFF
>.|TRBD1|TRBV28|TRBJ1-1
TGTGCCAGCAGGACGGACAGGGAATGGGACACTGAAGCTTTCTTT
CASRTDREWDTEAFF
>.|TRBD1|TRBV11-3|TRBJ2-7
TGTGCCAGCAGCTATGTAGGGACAGACTACGAGCAGTACTTC
CASSYVGTDYEQYF
>many|.|TRBV11-3|TRBJ2-1
TGTGCCAGCAGCTTGGGGTTTAGCTCCTACAATGAGCAGTTCTTC
CASSLGFSSYNEQFF
>few|.|TRBV9|TRBJ2-3
TGTGCCAGCAGCGTTGGCAGGGTCACAGATACGCAGTATTTT
CASSVGRVTDTQYF
>.|.|TRBV6-8|TRBJ2-5
TGTGCCAGCAGAGAACCGGGACTTAAGGAAGAGACCCAGTACTTC
CASREPGLKEETQYF
>.|TRBD2|TRBV11-3|TRBJ2-1
TGTGCCAGCAGCTTAAGCCCGGTTAGCGGGATGGGTAGGTACAATGAGCAGTTCTTC
CASSLSPVSGMGRYNEQFF
>.|TRBD2|TRBV5-1|TRBJ2-1
TGCGCCAGCAGCTATCTAGCGGGAGGCCTTGCCAATGAGCAGTTCTTC
CASSYLAGGLANEQFF
>.|TRBD2|TRBV12-5|TRBJ2-3
TGTGCTAGTGGTTTCGGGACTAGCGGGAGGGTGGATACGCAGTATTTT
CASGFGTSGRVDTQYF
>.|TRBD2|TRBV14|TRBJ2-3
TGTGCCAGCAGCCGATTAGCGGGAGTGGGAGATACGCAGTATTTT
CASSRLAGVGDTQYF
>few|.|TRBV11-3|TRBJ2-1
TGTGCCAGCAGCGTGGGACTCTCGGGGGATGAGCAGTTCTTC
CASSVGLSGDEQFF
>.|.|TRBV19|TRBJ1-2
TGTGCCAGTAGTATAGATGGGGGGCGCACTGGTGGCTACACCTTC
CASSIDGGRTGGYTF
>.|TRBD2|TRBV18|TRBJ2-7
TGTGCCAGCTCACCACCGACTAGCGGATCCTACGAGCAGTACTTC
CASSPPTSGSYEQYF
>.|.|TRBV9|TRBJ2-3
TGTGCCAGCAGTAAGGACCCCCTGGCCACAGATACGCAGTATTTT
CASSKDPLATDTQYF
>few|.|TRBV28|TRBJ1-2
TGTGCCAGCAGGGGAGGGACACCCTATGGCTACACCTTC
CASRGGTPYGYTF